This entry lists 16 T cell receptor beta chains sequenced from one sample in a study of blood T cell repertoires in COVID-19. TCRdb's copy holds only in-frame clones and misses some; the assay was immunoSEQ multiplex PCR. Here the sample spans a few hundred thousand clones, about 86% being singletons. Sequencing was done on a sample of peripheral blood. These receptors were taken from a woman between 45 and 60 years old with acute or convalescent COVID-19.

This sequence joins TRBV19 and TRBJ1-3; the D is unclear. CDR3 size: 16 residues. Trimming left V 4 bases short and J 0 bases short, with 13 bases between. The germline V gene has CDR1 LNHDA and CDR2 SQIVND (reference sequence). CDR3 sequence: CASSNPGVSSGNTIYF. DNA of the CDR3: TGTGCCAGTAGTAATCCGGGAGTGAGCTCTGGAAACACCATATATTTT.

The rearrangement uses TRBV29-1 and TRBJ1-1; the D gene is possibly TRBD1 (5 bases). The CDR3 loop spans 12 amino acids. V was cut by 2 bases and J by 5 bases, with 9 bases left in between. Germline loops: CDR1 SQVTM, CDR2 ANQGSEA. This CDR3 is CSVESGGTEAFF. CDR3 sequence (DNA): TGCAGCGTTGAAAGTGGGGGGACTGAAGCTTTCTTT.

The chain is built from TRBV9 and TRBJ2-3; 9 bases are shared with TRBD1. V shed 0 bases, J shed 5 bases, and the junction held 4 bases outside the gene matches. CDR1 and CDR2 (germline): SGDLS, YYNGEE. This CDR3 comprises 15 residues. CDR3 residues: CASSVDGQGLDTQYF. The CDR3 bases are TGTGCCAGCAGCGTAGATGGACAGGGGCTAGATACGCAGTATTTT.

The CDR3 DNA is TGTGCCAGTAGTATAGAGGAGAGCACTGAAGCTTTCTTT. It yields the protein CASSIEESTEAFF. This chain connects TRBV19 to TRBJ1-1, with D uncertain. Germline V gene sequence: CDR1 LNHDA, CDR2 SQIVND (reference sequence). The V end lost 0 bases, the J end lost 4 bases, and 6 bases lay between the germline ends. The CDR3 has 13 residues. Looking up the rest from reference TRBV19 and TRBJ1-1 gives the full variable domain: DGGITQSPKYLFRKEGQNVTLSCEQNLNHDAMYWYRQDPGQGLRLIYYSQIVNDFQKGDIAEGYSVSREKKESFPLTVTSAQKNPTAFYLCASSIEESTEAFFGQGTRLTVV.

The V gene is TRBV30, the J gene TRBJ1-1; D is possibly TRBD1 (6 bases). The germline V gene has CDR1 GTSNPN and CDR2 SVGIG (reference sequence). This CDR3 spans 11 amino acids. Between the trimmed V and J ends, which lost 5 bases and 7 bases, there was a span of 11 bases. The DNA for the CDR3 is TGTGCCTGGGAACAGGGATTTGAAGCTTTCTTT. Its translation: CAWEQGFEAFF.

This chain links TRBV27 with TRBJ2-3; tentative D call: TRBD2 (6 bases). V lost 5 bases and J lost 2, with 17 bases in between. Germline values: CDR1 MNHEY, CDR2 SMNVEV (reference sequence). This CDR3 is built from 16 residues. The CDR3 is CASSGFKRGTTDTQYF. The CDR3 DNA reads TGTGCCAGCAGTGGGTTTAAACGGGGGACCACAGATACGCAGTATTTT.

The chain links TRBV3-1 (or the pseudogene TRBV3-2) to TRBJ1-3; 8 nucleotides agree with TRBD1. The CDR3 consists of 17 residues. V gave up 1 base and J gave up 4 bases; unmatched junction bases: 9. The germline V gene has CDR1 LGHDT and CDR2 YNNKEL (reference sequence). CDR3 region: CASSQGFAGGTGNTIYF. CDR3 sequence (DNA): TGTGCCAGCAGCCAAGGATTCGCAGGGGGCACCGGAAACACCATATATTTT.

The chain links TRBV10-2 to TRBJ2-5; TRBD1 might be the D (5 bases). The CDR3 is made up of 13 amino acids. The V end lost 4 bases, the J end lost 3 bases, and 9 bases lay between the germline ends. Germline-derived CDR1 and CDR2 are WSHSY and SAAADI. The CDR3 coding sequence is TGCGCCAGCAGTGGGGGCCGGGAAGAGACCCAGTACTTC. Translation gives CASSGGREETQYF.

Notes on this clone: An end of the junction does not agree with germline; a read error may underlie this. The chain has TRBV30 and TRBJ1-4, with a weak D call TRBD1 (6 bases). In germline, CDR1 is GTSNPN, CDR2 SVGIG (reference sequence). This CDR3 has 14 residues. The CDR3 DNA follows: TGTGCCTGGAGTTTAAATGCAGGGGATGAGAAACTGTTTTTT. Translation: CAWSLNAGDEKLFF.

The rearrangement uses TRBV5-5 and TRBJ2-1; 8 nucleotides agree with TRBD1. Trimming took 3 bases from V and 4 from J; bases not matched to a gene: 6. There are 15 residues in the CDR3. The V gene's germline CDR1 is SGHKS and CDR2 YYEKEE (reference sequence). The CDR3 protein is CASSSQQGVYNEQFF. CDR3 sequence (DNA): TGTGCCAGCAGCTCCCAACAGGGGGTTTACAATGAGCAGTTCTTC.

The chain carries TRBV5-1 and TRBJ2-1; TRBD1 matches 8 bases. The ends lost 5 bases at V and 0 bases at J; junction bases unmatched: 10. The CDR3 length is 17 residues. Germline loops: CDR1 SGHRS, CDR2 YFSETQ. This CDR3 reads CASSSIPGQVSYNEQFF. CDR3 nucleotides: TGCGCCAGCAGTTCCATACCGGGACAGGTCTCCTACAATGAGCAGTTCTTC.

The J gene is TRBJ1-1, the V gene TRBV7-2; D is possibly TRBD1 (5 bases). CDR1 and CDR2 (germline): SGHTA, FQGNSA. The CDR3 spans 16 residues. Trimming took 1 base from V and 4 from J, leaving 16 bases between them. The CDR3 loop is CASSLVSAGLGTEAFF. The CDR3, as DNA: TGTGCCAGCAGCTTAGTTAGCGCGGGGCTAGGCACTGAAGCTTTCTTT.

The chain uses TRBV23-1 and TRBJ2-7, with D maybe TRBD2 (7 bases). TRBV23-1 is recorded as an ORF, its role being uncertain. The V gene lost 8 bases and the J gene lost 11 bases, with 28 bases spanning the gap. This CDR3 region has 15 residues. CDR3 residues: CASRQGRGLLLFKYF. DNA for the CDR3: TGCGCCAGCCGCCAGGGGAGGGGACTCCTTCTTTTTAAGTACTTC.

The chain is built from TRBV9 and TRBJ2-2, with 9 bases aligning to TRBD2. After removal of 4 bases from V and 2 bases from J, the junction contained 18 bases not matched to a gene. CDR3 size: 20 residues. The germline gives CDR1 SGDLS, CDR2 YYNGEE. This CDR3 is CASSTYGTSYPGDNTGELFF. The CDR3 nucleotides are TGTGCCAGCAGCACCTACGGGACTAGCTACCCCGGGGACAACACCGGGGAGCTGTTTTTT.

The chain links TRBV7-9 to TRBJ2-3; D remains unclear. The CDR3 consists of 12 residues. The ends were cut back, 5 bases at V and 2 bases at J, with 5 bases in the middle. Looked up from germline, CDR1 is SEHNR and CDR2 is FQNEAQ (reference sequence). The CDR3 region is CASSPFTDTQYF. CDR3 nucleotide sequence: TGTGCCAGCAGCCCTTTCACAGATACGCAGTATTTT.

V and J are TRBV30 and TRBJ1-2; D gene unclear. Trimming removed 3 bases at V and 7 bases at J, with 15 bases between. The CDR3 consists of 13 residues. CDR1 and CDR2 from the germline V gene are GTSNPN and SVGIG (reference sequence). The CDR3 sequence: CAWRTASAGGYTF. CDR3 coding DNA: TGTGCCTGGAGGACTGCCTCAGCGGGTGGCTACACCTTC.